These 17 T cell receptor beta chains came from one sample sequenced in a study of T cells after yellow fever vaccination. A single record per CDR3 protein comes from TCRdb applying MiXCR to the 5' RACE reads. The table lists roughly 300,000 distinct CDR3 sequences, around 6.8% of them singletons. The sequences come from PBMCs, collected more than 40 days after the first yellow fever vaccination. These receptors came from a man between 18 and 35 years old who received the YFV17D yellow fever vaccine.

The chain links TRBV7-3 to TRBJ2-3, with D possibly TRBD2 on 5 matching bases. This CDR3 has 13 amino acids. CDR1 and CDR2 from the germline V gene are SGHTA and FQGTGA. The V end lost 4 bases, the J end lost 7 bases, and 12 bases lay between the germline ends. The CDR3 sequence is CASSSVGDHTQYF. The CDR3 region has the DNA TGTGCCAGCAGCTCCGTGGGAGATCATACGCAGTATTTT.

This clonotype was detected many times. V usage is TRBV20-1 and J usage is TRBJ2-3; 10 bases align to TRBD1. Germline V gene sequence: CDR1 DFQATT, CDR2 SNEGSKA (reference sequence). This CDR3 contains 15 residues. The V and J ends lost 4 bases and 5 bases, in that order; junction bases with no gene match: 9. The CDR3 sequence is CSAIPGTGVKDTQYF. CDR3 DNA: TGCAGTGCTATACCCGGGACAGGGGTAAAAGATACGCAGTATTTT.

Note on this clonotype: The junction does not match germline at one end; this may be a read error. The CDR3 DNA follows: TGCAGTGCTCCAACTGCCTATAGAGAGGCCCAGTACTTC. Translated, it gives CSAPTAYREAQYF. The J gene is TRBJ2-5, the V gene TRBV20-1; D gene ambiguous. This CDR3 is built from 13 residues. Germline lookup yields CDR1 DFQATT and CDR2 SNEGSKA (reference sequence).

This clonotype was observed a handful of times. This rearrangement joins TRBV24-1 to TRBJ1-2, with 7 bases fitting TRBD1. Looked up from germline, CDR1 is KGHDR and CDR2 is SFDVKD. The CDR3 has 15 amino acids. J gave up 4 bases and V 9 bases, and 13 bases lay outside the gene matches. The chain's CDR3 is CATSTGTDESYGYTF. DNA of the CDR3: TGTGCCACCTCCACCGGGACAGACGAATCCTATGGCTACACCTTC.

The V call is TRBV28, the J call TRBJ2-1, with D possibly being TRBD1 or TRBD2 (5 bases each). V was clipped by 4 bases and J by 8 bases, with 15 bases between them. The germline V gene has CDR1 MDHEN and CDR2 SYDVKM. The CDR3 loop spans 14 amino acids. CDR3 sequence reads: CASSSRRDVDEQFF. The CDR3 nucleotides are TGTGCCAGCAGTTCTCGCCGGGACGTCGATGAGCAGTTCTTC.

This clonotype was seen a few times. The V and J genes are TRBV20-1 and TRBJ2-3; TRBD2 aligns across 12 bases. Germline V gene lookup returns CDR1 DFQATT and CDR2 SNEGSKA (reference sequence). V dropped 3 bases and J dropped 1; count of bases not matched to a gene: 5. The CDR3 length is 16 residues. The CDR3 bases are TGCAGTGCTAGTTATGCTAGCGGGGGGGGCACAGATACGCAGTATTTT. It specifies CSASYASGGGTDTQYF.

The chain's CDR3 is CASRWLDSNQPQHF. The CDR3, as DNA: TGTGCCAGCCGGTGGCTCGATAGCAATCAGCCCCAGCATTTT. The chain employs TRBV6-1 and TRBJ1-5, with D unclear. Germline lookup yields CDR1 MNHNS and CDR2 SASEGT. Trimming took 8 bases from V and 0 from J, leaving 11 bases between them. The CDR3 runs to 14 residues.

This clonotype has only a few counts. The rearrangement links TRBV23-1 to TRBJ2-1; maybe TRBD1 (5 bases). TRBV23-1 is an open reading frame whose function is uncertain. With 8 bases removed from V and 7 bases from J, the gap between germline ends came to 15 bases. This CDR3 has 13 residues. In DNA form, the CDR3 reads TGCGCCAGCCGTATACGAAAGGGGAATGAGCAGTTCTTC. It encodes CASRIRKGNEQFF.

In this sample, this clonotype turned up a few times. This chain joins TRBV23-1 and TRBJ2-3; D may be TRBD1 (7 bases). TRBV23-1 is reported as an ORF; its role is uncertain. The V end lost 9 bases, the J end lost 2 bases, and 30 bases lay between the germline ends. The CDR3 spans 19 residues. CDR3 protein: CASSIWRDRDFFTTDTQYF. CDR3 nucleotide sequence: TGCGCCAGTTCAATCTGGCGGGACAGAGACTTTTTCACCACAGATACGCAGTATTTT.

The rearrangement links TRBV4-1 to TRBJ1-2; D unresolved. Germline CDR1 and CDR2: MGHRA and YSYEKL. The ends were cut back, 0 bases at V and 7 bases at J, with 15 bases in the middle. The CDR3 consists of 15 residues. CDR3 amino acids: CASSQEQQYPSGYTF. For the CDR3, the DNA is TGCGCCAGCAGCCAAGAGCAACAGTACCCTAGTGGCTACACCTTC.

This clonotype was observed a few times. The chain couples TRBV20-1 to TRBJ1-5, with D possibly matching TRBD1 (5 bases). The CDR3 has 12 amino acids. From germline, CDR1 is DFQATT and CDR2 SNEGSKA (reference sequence). V was pared by 6 bases and J by 11 bases, with 17 bases between. The CDR3 sequence is CSAREGGGSQHF. CDR3 nucleotide sequence: TGCAGTGCCAGGGAGGGTGGGGGGTCCCAGCATTTT.

This clonotype was counted only a few times. The gene calls are TRBV7-2 and TRBJ2-7, with D possibly matching TRBD1 (6 bases). The CDR3 is made up of 14 amino acids. The germline gives CDR1 SGHTA, CDR2 FQGNSA. V lost 5 bases, J lost 0 bases, and 11 bases lay in between. The CDR3 loop reads CASSMDSLSYEQYF. The CDR3 nucleotides are TGTGCCAGCAGCATGGACAGCCTCTCCTACGAGCAGTACTTC.

This sequence joins TRBV10-3 and TRBJ2-5; 8 nucleotides align to TRBD2. CDR3 size: 15 residues. V was clipped by 2 bases and J by 5 bases; unmatched bases: 7. CDR1 and CDR2 (germline): ENHRY, SYGVKD. CDR3 loop: CAISEPGLGGETQYF. Here the CDR3 DNA reads TGTGCCATCAGTGAGCCGGGACTAGGGGGTGAGACCCAGTACTTC.

In its sample, this clonotype was seen many times. This sequence joins TRBV12-3 or TRBV12-4 and TRBJ2-4; D not resolved. Trimming pared 7 bases from V and 4 bases from J, leaving 11 bases between. The CDR3 runs 13 residues. Here the CDR3 DNA reads TGTGCCAGCACCCTCGGCAGGAAAAACATTCAGTACTTC. Translated: CASTLGRKNIQYF.

This clonotype was counted ten times or more. The chain recombines TRBV20-1 with TRBJ2-7; 10 positions match TRBD2. After removal of 7 bases from V and 2 bases from J, the junction contained 5 bases not matched to a gene. CDR3 length: 13 amino acids. Germline CDR1 and CDR2: DFQATT and SNEGSKA (reference sequence). CDR3 region: CSVGLADAYEQYF. Here the CDR3 DNA reads TGCAGTGTTGGACTAGCGGATGCCTACGAGCAGTACTTC.

This clonotype was counted many times. The CDR3 DNA reads as TGTGCCACCGGCCGTGGGGCGGGGCCGGACATTCAGTACTTC. It encodes CATGRGAGPDIQYF. This rearrangement joins TRBV15 to TRBJ2-4; the D gene is possibly TRBD2 (6 bases). Trimming left V 8 bases short and J 8 bases short, with 19 bases between. Looked up from germline, CDR1 is LNHNV and CDR2 is YYDKDF (reference sequence). The CDR3 is 14 amino acids.

In this sample, this clonotype turned up a few times. The rearrangement uses TRBV5-1 and TRBJ1-2, with D uncertain. V was shortened by 2 bases and J by 0 bases, with 11 bases between the two germline ends. CDR1 and CDR2 (germline): SGHRS, YFSETQ. This CDR3 contains 15 residues. The DNA for the CDR3 is TGCGCCAGCAGCTTAACAGCGTCAACTAACTATGGCTACACCTTC. Amino acids: CASSLTASTNYGYTF.